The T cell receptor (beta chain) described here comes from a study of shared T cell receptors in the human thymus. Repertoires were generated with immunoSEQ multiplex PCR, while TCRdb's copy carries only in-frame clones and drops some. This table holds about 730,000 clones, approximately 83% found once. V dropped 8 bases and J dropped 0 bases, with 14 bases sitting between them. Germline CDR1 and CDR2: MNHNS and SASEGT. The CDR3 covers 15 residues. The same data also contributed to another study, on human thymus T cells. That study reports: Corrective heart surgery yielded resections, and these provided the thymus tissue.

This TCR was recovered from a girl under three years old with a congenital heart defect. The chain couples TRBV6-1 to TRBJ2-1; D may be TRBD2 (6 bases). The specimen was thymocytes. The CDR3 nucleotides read TGTGCCAGCTGTCACTTAGCGGCCTCCTACAATGAGCAGTTCTTC. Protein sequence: CASCHLAASYNEQFF.